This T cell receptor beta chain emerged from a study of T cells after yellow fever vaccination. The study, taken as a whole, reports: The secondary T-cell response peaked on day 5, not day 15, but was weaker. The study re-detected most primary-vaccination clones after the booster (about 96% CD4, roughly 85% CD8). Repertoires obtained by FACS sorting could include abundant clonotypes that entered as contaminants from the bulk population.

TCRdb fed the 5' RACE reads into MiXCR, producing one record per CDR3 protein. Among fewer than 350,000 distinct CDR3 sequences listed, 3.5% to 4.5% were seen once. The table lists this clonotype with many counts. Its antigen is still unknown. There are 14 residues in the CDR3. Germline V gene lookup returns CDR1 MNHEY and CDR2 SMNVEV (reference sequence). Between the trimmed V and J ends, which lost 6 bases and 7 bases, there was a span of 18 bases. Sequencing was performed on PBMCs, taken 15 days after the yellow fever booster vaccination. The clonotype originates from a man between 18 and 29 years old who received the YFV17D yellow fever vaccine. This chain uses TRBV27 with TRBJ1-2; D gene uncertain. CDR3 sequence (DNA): TGTGCCAGCAGAGTCCGTTCGGAAAGGGCTGGCTACACCTTC. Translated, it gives CASRVRSERAGYTF.